This passage covers 8 T cell receptor beta chains from one sample sequenced in a study of early T cells in non-severe SARS-CoV-2 infection (dated by TCRdb to about 2021). The method behind the library was 5' RACE. Sequenced on a NextSeq 500. TCRdb cleaned the public reads at Q25 with fastp, built clones with MiXCR and kept in-frame beta chains. Here each entry gathers all rows of one CDR3 protein and keeps the most common genes and DNA. The sample table records about 81,000 distinct CDR3 sequences; 14% to 15% of these occur just once. The ten largest clones take up about 10% of the sample. Sample: whole blood. The receptors were sampled from an adult who was a healthcare worker with PCR-confirmed SARS-CoV-2 infection or an uninfected control (not recorded which).

In this sample, this clonotype turned up many times. The V and J genes are TRBV12-3 or TRBV12-4 and TRBJ2-2; D is possibly TRBD1 (6 bases). The V gene lost 6 bases and the J gene lost 0 bases, with 11 bases spanning the gap. The CDR3 is 15 amino acids. CDR3 nucleotides: TGTGCCAGCAGAGGGACACCGACGAACACCGGGGAGCTGTTTTTT. This translates into CASRGTPTNTGELFF.

In its sample, this clonotype was seen many times. The chain uses TRBV13 and TRBJ2-1; TRBD1 or TRBD2 may be the D gene (5 bases each). V lost 1 base and J 13 bases, leaving 11 bases between the germline ends. Germline loops: CDR1 PRHDT, CDR2 FYEKMQ (reference sequence). The CDR3 length is 12 residues. CDR3 protein: CASSLDRGSQFF. The CDR3 coding sequence is TGTGCCAGCAGCTTAGACCGGGGCAGTCAGTTCTTC.

This clonotype was observed a few times. V usage is TRBV28 and J usage is TRBJ2-5; 7 bases line up with TRBD1. The V gene end was trimmed by 4 bases and the J gene end by 0 bases; junction bases not matched to a gene: 5. The germline V gene encodes CDR1 MDHEN and CDR2 SYDVKM. The CDR3 is made up of 15 amino acids. CDR3 in amino acids: CASSSRDRHQETQYF. The CDR3 bases are TGTGCCAGCAGTTCCCGGGACAGACACCAAGAGACCCAGTACTTC.

This clonotype was observed many times. J is TRBJ1-2 and V is TRBV6-6, with D perhaps matching TRBD1 (6 bases). Trimming stripped 6 bases from V and 4 bases from J, with 12 bases between. The CDR3 totals 13 residues. The germline gives CDR1 MNHNY, CDR2 SVGAGI (reference sequence). The CDR3 DNA follows: TGTGCCAGCAGCTGGACAGTTTCCTATGGCTACACCTTC. The encoded protein is CASSWTVSYGYTF.

This clonotype has just a few counts. V gene TRBV2 combines with J gene TRBJ1-6; no clear D. Trimming left V 3 bases short and J 9 bases short, with 12 bases between. CDR3 size: 14 residues. CDR1 SNHLY and CDR2 FYNNEI come from the germline V gene. The CDR3 here is CASSEGGAFSPLHF. CDR3 in DNA: TGTGCCAGCAGTGAGGGCGGAGCTTTTTCACCCCTCCACTTT.

This clonotype turned up a few times. This chain connects TRBV29-1 to TRBJ2-2; possible D gene TRBD1, 5 bases. This CDR3 comprises 16 residues. V lost 8 bases and J 4 bases, leaving 23 bases between the germline ends. Germline CDR1 and CDR2: SQVTM and ANQGSEA. DNA of the CDR3: TGCAGCACCTCTTCACCGGATGGGCAGGGCACCGGGGAGCTGTTTTTT. Amino acid sequence: CSTSSPDGQGTGELFF.

V is TRBV29-1 and J is TRBJ1-2, with D perhaps TRBD1 (6 bases). V lost 6 bases and J lost 5, with 13 bases in between. CDR1 and CDR2 (germline): SQVTM, ANQGSEA. CDR3 length: 12 residues. CDR3 sequence: CSVTTGRYGYTF. CDR3 DNA sequence: TGCAGCGTAACGACAGGACGGTATGGCTACACCTTC.

This clonotype was recorded a few times. V gene TRBV7-2 combines with J gene TRBJ2-1; 7 bases agree with TRBD1. Per germline, CDR1 SGHTA and CDR2 FQGNSA. The V segment lost 8 bases and the J segment 3 bases; nucleotides outside the gene matches: 7. The length of the CDR3 is 14 residues. The CDR3 DNA reads TGTGCCAGCCGGCCAGGGGGATACTACAATGAGCAGTTCTTC. Its translation is CASRPGGYYNEQFF.